A selection of T cell receptor beta chains follows, all from one sample in a study of T cells after yellow fever vaccination. TCRdb itself ran the 5' RACE reads through MiXCR, one entry per CDR3 protein. This sample yields about 580,000 distinct CDR3 sequences, of which 17% are seen a single time; 17% belongs to the top ten. The sequenced sample was PBMCs, obtained 5 days after the first yellow fever vaccination. The receptors were sampled from a man in his late teens or twenties who received the YFV17D yellow fever vaccine. CDR3s include the opening cysteine and the closing phenylalanine or tryptophan. Fields, in order: clone size, D gene, J gene, V gene, CDR3 DNA, CDR3 protein. The D gene is left open where the match is weak. Rows give clone size only sometimes, using once, few, many, or a class for an expanded clone.

clone size: -
D gene: TRBD1
J gene: TRBJ1-2
V gene: TRBV5-5
CDR3 DNA: TGTGCCAGCAGCTGGACAGGTACAGCTAACTATGGCTACACCTTC
CDR3 protein: CASSWTGTANYGYTF

clone size: -
D gene: TRBD1
J gene: TRBJ1-5
V gene: TRBV6-1
CDR3 DNA: TGTGCCAGCAGTACCGGGGACAGGGGGCATCAGCCCCAGCATTTT
CDR3 protein: CASSTGDRGHQPQHF

clone size: -
D gene: -
J gene: TRBJ2-6
V gene: TRBV7-2
CDR3 DNA: TGTGCCAGCAGCTTAGCAGCGGACTCTGGGGCCAACGTCCTGACTTTC
CDR3 protein: CASSLAADSGANVLTF

clone size: few
D gene: TRBD1
J gene: TRBJ1-2
V gene: TRBV12-3/TRBV12-4
CDR3 DNA: TGTGCCAGCAGGATGGGAGGGGACAGCGCCTATCTTAACTATGGCTACACCTTC
CDR3 protein: CASRMGGDSAYLNYGYTF

clone size: -
D gene: -
J gene: TRBJ1-3
V gene: TRBV6-6
CDR3 DNA: TGTGCCAGCAGCAGACGCTCTGGAAACACCATATATTTT
CDR3 protein: CASSRRSGNTIYF

clone size: many
D gene: -
J gene: TRBJ2-1
V gene: TRBV4-1
CDR3 DNA: TGCGCCAGCAGCCAAGATAGGGGGATGGCTAGGGCCTACAATGAGCAGTTCTTC
CDR3 protein: CASSQDRGMARAYNEQFF

clone size: -
D gene: -
J gene: TRBJ1-5
V gene: TRBV20-1
CDR3 DNA: TGCAGTGCTCAGACAGTTAGCAATCAGCCCCAGCATTTT
CDR3 protein: CSAQTVSNQPQHF

clone size: -
D gene: -
J gene: TRBJ1-2
V gene: TRBV5-6
CDR3 DNA: TGTGCCAGCAGCAAGGAGGCAGAGGGTGGCTACACCTTC
CDR3 protein: CASSKEAEGGYTF

clone size: few
D gene: -
J gene: TRBJ2-1
V gene: TRBV4-2
CDR3 DNA: TGTGCCAGCAGCCAACTAAAGGGGATGGGCAATGAGCAGTTCTTC
CDR3 protein: CASSQLKGMGNEQFF

clone size: few
D gene: TRBD2
J gene: TRBJ2-3
V gene: TRBV7-3
CDR3 DNA: TGTGCCAGCAGCTCGGGACTAGCTCGCACAGATACGCAGTATTTT
CDR3 protein: CASSSGLARTDTQYF

clone size: -
D gene: TRBD1
J gene: TRBJ1-2
V gene: TRBV9
CDR3 DNA: TGTGCCAGCAGCGCCTTGACAGGGTATGGCTACACCTTC
CDR3 protein: CASSALTGYGYTF

clone size: -
D gene: -
J gene: TRBJ2-1
V gene: TRBV2
CDR3 DNA: TGTGCCAGCAGTTCCGACAGGCAGGGTGAGCAGTTCTTC
CDR3 protein: CASSSDRQGEQFF

clone size: few
D gene: -
J gene: TRBJ2-3
V gene: TRBV4-2
CDR3 DNA: TGTGCCAGCAGCGACTGGACAGCGGGCGATAGCACAGATACGCAGTATTTT
CDR3 protein: CASSDWTAGDSTDTQYF

clone size: -
D gene: -
J gene: TRBJ2-3
V gene: TRBV24-1
CDR3 DNA: TGTGCCACCAGTGATCCATTGAGAGGGCTGGTGGCAGATACGCAGTATTTT
CDR3 protein: CATSDPLRGLVADTQYF

clone size: -
D gene: -
J gene: TRBJ2-2
V gene: TRBV5-1
CDR3 DNA: TGCGCCAGCAGTACCCAGATTTGGACCGGGGAGCTGTTTTTT
CDR3 protein: CASSTQIWTGELFF

clone size: -
D gene: -
J gene: TRBJ1-6
V gene: TRBV3-1
CDR3 DNA: TGTGCCAGCAGCCAAGGGGAATCTTCACCCCTCCACTTT
CDR3 protein: CASSQGESSPLHF

clone size: -
D gene: -
J gene: TRBJ2-7
V gene: TRBV6-4
CDR3 DNA: TGTGCCAGCAGTGGACTCGACCCACAGGGCTATACCGCCTACGAGCAGTACTTC
CDR3 protein: CASSGLDPQGYTAYEQYF